Each of the 27 T cell receptor beta chains below was sequenced from the same sample in a study of blood T cell repertoires in COVID-19. The table came from immunoSEQ multiplex PCR; TCRdb's copy has only in-frame clones and leaves some out. The table shows 75,000 to 95,000 clones, with roughly 87% occurring only once. Sequences were obtained from peripheral blood. All receptors come from a woman aged 55-70 years with COVID-19, enrolled during active disease.

This clone was observed a handful of times. The chain links TRBV7-8 to TRBJ1-2; 7 bases are a match to TRBD1. Germline V gives CDR1 SGHVS, CDR2 FQNEAQ. V shed 4 bases and J 0 bases; nucleotides not matched to a gene: 2. CDR3 length: 14 amino acids. This CDR3 is CASSSGGSNYGYTF. The CDR3 DNA follows: TGTGCCAGCAGCTCAGGGGGATCTAACTATGGCTACACCTTC.

The rearrangement links TRBV18 to TRBJ1-1; D ambiguous. The CDR3 covers 14 residues. The V gene lost 0 bases and the J gene lost 4 bases, with 9 bases spanning the gap. CDR1 is KGHSH, CDR2 LQKENI, per germline. The CDR3 nucleotides are TGTGCCAGCTCACCACCTGGTTCGGGCACTGAAGCTTTCTTT. This encodes CASSPPGSGTEAFF. The full variable domain, in which reference TRBV18 and TRBJ1-1 provide the parts outside the CDR3, is NAGVMQNPRHLVRRRGQEARLRCSPMKGHSHVYWYRQLPEEGLKFMVYLQKENIIDESGMPKERFSAEFPKEGPSILRIQQVVRGDSAAYFCASSPPGSGTEAFFGQGTRLTVV.

The chain combines TRBV6-1 with TRBJ1-2; TRBD1 matches at 7 bases. CDR1 is MNHNS and CDR2 is SASEGT in the germline V gene. V shed 2 bases and J 5 bases; nucleotides not matched to a gene: 8. The CDR3 spans 15 residues. This CDR3 reads CASSEPGQKNYGYTF. CDR3 sequence (DNA): TGTGCCAGCAGTGAACCGGGACAGAAAAATTATGGCTACACCTTC.

V usage is TRBV30 and J usage is TRBJ1-5; D remains ambiguous. The V gene lost 0 bases and the J gene lost 2 bases, with 8 bases spanning the gap. CDR3 length: 14 amino acids. Germline CDR1 GTSNPN, CDR2 SVGIG (reference sequence). The CDR3 sequence: CAWSVDQGNQPQHF. The CDR3 bases are TGTGCCTGGAGTGTAGACCAGGGCAATCAGCCCCAGCATTTT.

This chain joins TRBV11-3 and TRBJ2-3; TRBD2 agrees at 15 bases. In germline, CDR1 is SGHNT, CDR2 YENEEA. The junction had 5 bases not matched to a gene; V was cut back by 4 bases and J by 0 bases. The CDR3 has 18 residues. DNA of the CDR3: TGTGCCAGCAGCTCCGGGACTAGCGGGGGGTATAGCACAGATACGCAGTATTTT. This gives the protein CASSSGTSGGYSTDTQYF.

V gene TRBV28 combines with J gene TRBJ1-5, with D possibly matching TRBD1 (5 bases). The length of the CDR3 is 17 residues. CDR1 MDHEN and CDR2 SYDVKM come from the germline V gene. V shed 5 bases and J shed 0 bases, with 17 bases lying between them. The CDR3 here is CASSPAGGADSNQPQHF. The DNA of the CDR3 is TGTGCCAGCAGTCCCGCCGGAGGGGCAGATAGCAATCAGCCCCAGCATTTT.

In its sample, this clone was seen once. V and J are TRBV7-9 and TRBJ2-7, with D unresolved. The CDR3 totals 13 residues. The ends were cut back, 4 bases at V and 0 bases at J, with 7 bases in the middle. The germline V gene encodes CDR1 SEHNR and CDR2 FQNEAQ (reference sequence). CDR3 DNA sequence: TGTGCCAGCAGCTCCCCCAGCTCCTACGAGCAGTACTTC. Translation: CASSSPSSYEQYF.

The rearrangement joins TRBV19 to TRBJ1-2; D may be TRBD1 (6 bases). The V end lost 6 bases, the J end lost 4 bases, and 15 bases lay between the germline ends. Germline CDR1 and CDR2: LNHDA and SQIVND (reference sequence). The length of the CDR3 is 14 residues. CDR3 sequence: CASRWGQTRYGYTF. CDR3 DNA sequence: TGTGCCAGTAGATGGGGACAAACGCGCTATGGCTACACCTTC.

This chain links TRBV6-5 with TRBJ2-7; TRBD1 is a possible D gene (5 bases). Per germline, CDR1 MNHEY and CDR2 SVGAGI. This CDR3 has 11 residues. The germline V and J ends were trimmed by 8 bases and 4 bases, with 9 bases remaining between them. CDR3 region: CASGARYEQYF. For the CDR3, the DNA is TGTGCCAGCGGGGCCCGATACGAGCAGTACTTC.

The rearrangement uses TRBV2 and TRBJ1-2; D remains ambiguous. Germline CDR1 and CDR2: SNHLY and FYNNEI. V lost 2 bases and J lost 5, with 9 bases in between. CDR3 length: 13 amino acids. CDR3 region: CASSESGLYGYTF. The DNA for the CDR3 is TGTGCCAGCAGTGAATCGGGGTTATATGGCTACACCTTC.

V gene TRBV7-2 combines with J gene TRBJ1-1; 7 bases map to TRBD1. V gave up 1 base and J gave up 6 bases; unmatched junction bases: 8. The CDR3 loop spans 15 amino acids. The germline CDR1 and CDR2 sequences are SGHTA and FQGNSA. In nucleotides, the CDR3 is TGTGCCAGCAGCTTAGTGGCAGGGGGGTTTTCTGAAGCTTTCTTT. This sequence encodes CASSLVAGGFSEAFF.

The chain couples TRBV7-2 to TRBJ2-7, with D maybe TRBD1 (5 bases). Germline V gene lookup returns CDR1 SGHTA and CDR2 FQGNSA. The CDR3 loop spans 14 amino acids. The ends were cut back, 5 bases at V and 4 bases at J, with 15 bases in the middle. The CDR3 nucleotides are TGTGCCAGCAGCCGCAGGGATGAATCTTACGAGCAGTACTTC. Translation: CASSRRDESYEQYF.

The V and J genes are TRBV7-8 and TRBJ2-2; tentative D call: TRBD2 (7 bases). CDR1 SGHVS and CDR2 FQNEAQ come from the germline V gene. V was trimmed by 7 bases and J by 4 bases, leaving 13 bases between them. The CDR3 spans 14 residues. CDR3 region: CASTPGGPTGELFF. In nucleotides, the CDR3 is TGTGCCAGCACCCCCGGGGGGCCCACCGGGGAGCTGTTTTTT.

The chain recombines TRBV5-5 with TRBJ2-1; 10 bases agree with TRBD1. Germline values: CDR1 SGHKS, CDR2 YYEKEE (reference sequence). The CDR3 is 15 residues long. J lost 4 bases, V lost 4 bases, and 5 bases had no gene match. CDR3 nucleotide sequence: TGTGCCAGCAGCGCCTCGGGACAGGGGTACAATGAGCAGTTCTTC. Amino acids: CASSASGQGYNEQFF.

The J gene is TRBJ1-1, the V gene TRBV6-5; 7 nucleotides line up with TRBD1. Per the germline V gene, CDR1 is MNHEY and CDR2 is SVGAGI. The length of the CDR3 is 15 residues. Trimming cost V 7 bases and J 5 bases; bases outside gene matches: 13. The CDR3 loop reads CASTLIRQGGTEAFF. As DNA, the CDR3 is TGTGCCAGCACCCTAATCCGACAGGGTGGGACTGAAGCTTTCTTT.

This clone came up a few times. V is TRBV7-9 and J is TRBJ2-7, with 8 nucleotides matching TRBD1. The germline CDR1 and CDR2 sequences are SEHNR and FQNEAQ (reference sequence). There are 15 residues in the CDR3. Germline trimming cut 5 bases from V and 3 bases from J; bases unmatched to any gene: 9. This CDR3 is CASSRGQAVSYEQYF. Written as DNA, the CDR3 is TGTGCCAGCAGCCGGGGACAGGCTGTGAGCTACGAGCAGTACTTC.

This clone was observed once. CDR3 protein: CASNPGVNTGELFF. The CDR3 DNA reads TGTGCCAGCAACCCAGGGGTTAACACCGGGGAGCTGTTTTTT. This chain uses TRBV5-5 with TRBJ2-2, with D tentatively TRBD1 (6 bases). V shed 6 bases and J shed 2 bases, with 11 bases lying between them. The CDR3 has 14 amino acids. Germline CDR1 is SGHKS and CDR2 is YYEKEE (reference sequence).

The CDR3 DNA reads TGTGCCAGCAGCTTAAACGACAGAGAAGGCTACACCTTC. It specifies CASSLNDREGYTF. The chain couples TRBV7-3 to TRBJ1-2; tentatively, D is TRBD1 (5 bases). CDR1 is SGHTA, CDR2 FQGTGA, per germline. Trimming took off 1 base at V and 8 bases at J, with 11 bases between the two ends. The CDR3 length is 13 residues.

This chain joins TRBV29-1 and TRBJ1-1, with D unresolved. CDR1 is SQVTM, CDR2 ANQGSEA, per germline. Between the trimmed V and J ends, which lost 4 bases and 0 bases, there was a span of 15 bases. CDR3 size: 15 residues. CDR3 bases: TGCAGCGTTGGGGTTCTGGGCAAATTGAACACTGAAGCTTTCTTT. This gives the protein CSVGVLGKLNTEAFF.

This clone appeared once. This chain connects TRBV3-1 (or the pseudogene TRBV3-2) to TRBJ1-2; the match to TRBD1 covers 8 bases. CDR3 length: 15 amino acids. The ends lost 1 base at V and 6 bases at J; junction bases unmatched: 7. Germline values: CDR1 LGHDT, CDR2 YNNKEL (reference sequence). The CDR3 here is CASSQGPQGENGYTF. The CDR3 nucleotides read TGTGCCAGCAGCCAAGGGCCACAGGGGGAAAATGGCTACACCTTC.

CDR3 sequence: CASTPGGSAWETQYF. DNA of the CDR3: TGTGCCAGCACCCCGGGGGGCTCGGCGTGGGAGACCCAGTACTTC. The chain is built from TRBV2 and TRBJ2-5; TRBD2 is a possible D gene (7 bases). V lost 7 bases to trimming and J lost 5 bases, with 20 bases between them. The germline CDR1 and CDR2 sequences are SNHLY and FYNNEI. The length of the CDR3 is 15 residues.

CDR3 loop: CASSAGLLDSPLHF. The CDR3 coding sequence is TGTGCCAGCAGCGCGGGACTATTAGACTCACCCCTCCACTTT. The chain carries TRBV9 and TRBJ1-6; TRBD1 might be the D (5 bases). Germline-derived CDR1 and CDR2 are SGDLS and YYNGEE. V gave up 3 bases and J gave up 10 bases, with 14 bases separating them. This CDR3 is 14 amino acids long.

The rearrangement joins TRBV7-2 to TRBJ1-6; D gene unclear. This CDR3 contains 13 residues. The germline V gene encodes CDR1 SGHTA and CDR2 FQGNSA. Between the trimmed V and J ends, which lost 1 base and 11 bases, there was a span of 9 bases. This CDR3 is CASSLDMNPPLHF. The CDR3 DNA sequence: TGTGCCAGCAGCTTAGACATGAATCCACCCCTCCACTTT.

This chain links TRBV12-5 with TRBJ1-1; D gene ambiguous. This CDR3 contains 14 residues. Trimming shortened V by 3 bases and J by 5 bases, and 13 bases separated the two germline ends. In germline, CDR1 is LGHNT, CDR2 FRNRAP. CDR3 DNA: TGTGCTAGTGGTTTCGTCCGGGGAGGTACTGAAGCTTTCTTT. The encoded protein is CASGFVRGGTEAFF.

The V gene is TRBV3-1 (or the pseudogene TRBV3-2), the J gene TRBJ2-7, with TRBD1 matching 10 bases. This CDR3 is 16 amino acids long. CDR1 and CDR2 from the germline V gene are LGHDT and YNNKEL (reference sequence). The V and J ends lost 0 bases and 2 bases, in that order; junction bases with no gene match: 4. DNA for the CDR3: TGTGCCAGCAGCCAAGAGGTCGGGACAGGGGCCTACGAGCAGTACTTC. Translated, it gives CASSQEVGTGAYEQYF.

The chain links TRBV6-5 to TRBJ1-3; 8 nucleotides align to TRBD1. Unmatched junction bases numbered 1, after V lost 0 bases and J lost 0 bases. This CDR3 is 16 amino acids long. Per germline, CDR1 MNHEY and CDR2 SVGAGI. The CDR3 nucleotides are TGTGCCAGCAGTTACTCGACAGGGGACTCTGGAAACACCATATATTTT. Amino acids: CASSYSTGDSGNTIYF.

V is TRBV13 and J is TRBJ1-1; a weak D match, TRBD1 (6 bases). Trimming shortened V by 5 bases and J by 2 bases, and 12 bases separated the two germline ends. This CDR3 has 14 residues. Per germline, CDR1 PRHDT and CDR2 FYEKMQ (reference sequence). CDR3 in amino acids: CASSERTVNTEAFF. The CDR3 DNA is TGTGCCAGCAGCGAAAGGACAGTCAACACTGAAGCTTTCTTT. Looking up the rest from reference TRBV13 and TRBJ1-1 gives the full variable domain: AAGVIQSPRHLIKEKRETATLKCYPIPRHDTVYWYQQGPGQDPQFLISFYEKMQSDKGSIPDRFSAQQFSDYHSELNMSSLELGDSALYFCASSERTVNTEAFFGQGTRLTVV.